A selection of T cell receptor beta chains follows, all from one sample in a study of graft-versus-host responses after intestinal transplantation. Profiled with immunoSEQ multiplex PCR; TCRdb holds only in-frame clones, not every one. Of thousands of clones in the sample, approximately 87% were seen once. The sample here was ileum tissue, taken 105 days after intestinal transplantation. The origin of the receptors is a human patient who received an intestinal transplant, so some T cells may come from the graft donor. Each CDR3 is given with its conserved first and last residue. The order of the fields is CDR3 length, J gene, V gene, clone size, D gene, CDR3 protein, CDR3 DNA. The D gene is left open where the match is weak. The size entry is marked missing in some rows and otherwise reads once, few, many or a size class.

len: 16; j_gene: TRBJ2-5; v_gene: TRBV28; abundance: -; d_gene: TRBD1; CDR3aa: CASSIWTGGVGETQYF; CDR3nt: TGTGCCAGTAGTATTTGGACAGGGGGGGTTGGGGAGACCCAGTACTTC
len: 15; j_gene: TRBJ1-5; v_gene: TRBV28; abundance: -; d_gene: TRBD1; CDR3aa: CASSLTGALGQPQHF; CDR3nt: TGTGCCAGCAGTTTGACAGGGGCGTTAGGTCAGCCCCAGCATTTT
len: 16; j_gene: TRBJ2-3; v_gene: TRBV21-1; abundance: -; d_gene: -; CDR3aa: CASSAASGGAPDTQYF; CDR3nt: TGTGCCAGCAGCGCTGCTAGCGGGGGGGCCCCAGATACGCAGTATTTT
len: 14; j_gene: TRBJ1-3; v_gene: TRBV19; abundance: -; d_gene: TRBD1; CDR3aa: CASSSRQGADTIYF; CDR3nt: TGTGCCAGTAGTTCGAGACAGGGGGCAGACACCATATATTTT
len: 14; j_gene: TRBJ1-4; v_gene: TRBV15; abundance: -; d_gene: -; CDR3aa: CATSRRGQSEKLFF; CDR3nt: TGTGCCACCAGCAGGAGAGGGCAGTCTGAAAAACTGTTTTTT
len: 13; j_gene: TRBJ2-3; v_gene: TRBV6-4; abundance: -; d_gene: -; CDR3aa: CASSDSETDTQYF; CDR3nt: TGTGCCAGCAGTGACTCAGAAACAGATACGCAGTATTTT
len: 12; j_gene: TRBJ1-2; v_gene: TRBV6-5; abundance: -; d_gene: -; CDR3aa: CASSYRDYGYTF; CDR3nt: TGTGCCAGCAGTTACAGGGACTATGGCTACACCTTC
len: 12; j_gene: TRBJ2-7; v_gene: TRBV30; abundance: -; d_gene: -; CDR3aa: CAWSVSVYEQYF; CDR3nt: TGTGCCTGGAGTGTAAGTGTCTACGAGCAGTACTTC
len: 16; j_gene: TRBJ2-1; v_gene: TRBV5-1; abundance: -; d_gene: TRBD2; CDR3aa: CASSAASGSSYNEQFF; CDR3nt: TGCGCCAGCAGCGCAGCTAGCGGGAGCTCCTACAATGAGCAGTTCTTC
len: 14; j_gene: TRBJ1-6; v_gene: TRBV6-5; abundance: -; d_gene: -; CDR3aa: CASSLRMGDSPLHF; CDR3nt: TGTGCCAGCAGTTTGCGGATGGGGGATTCACCCCTCCACTTT
len: 16; j_gene: TRBJ1-1; v_gene: TRBV21-1; abundance: -; d_gene: -; CDR3aa: CASSNPPTVLNTEAFF; CDR3nt: TGTGCCAGCAGCAATCCCCCGACGGTGTTGAACACTGAAGCTTTCTTT
len: 13; j_gene: TRBJ2-1; v_gene: TRBV19; abundance: -; d_gene: -; CDR3aa: CASTTRGGNEQFF; CDR3nt: TGTGCCAGTACCACCAGGGGGGGGAATGAGCAGTTCTTC
len: 17; j_gene: TRBJ2-3; v_gene: TRBV7-9; abundance: -; d_gene: TRBD2; CDR3aa: CASSLLVAGAYTDTQYF; CDR3nt: TGTGCCAGCAGCTTACTTGTGGCGGGAGCCTACACAGATACGCAGTATTTT
len: 11; j_gene: TRBJ2-7; v_gene: TRBV18; abundance: -; d_gene: -; CDR3aa: CASSPGYEQYF; CDR3nt: TGTGCCAGCTCACCAGGGTACGAGCAGTACTTC
len: 15; j_gene: TRBJ1-3; v_gene: TRBV9; abundance: -; d_gene: -; CDR3aa: CASSVAGGTGNTIYF; CDR3nt: TGTGCCAGCAGCGTAGCTGGGGGTACTGGAAACACCATATATTTT
len: 13; j_gene: TRBJ2-1; v_gene: TRBV7-9; abundance: -; d_gene: TRBD1; CDR3aa: CASRPDRVDEQFF; CDR3nt: TGTGCCAGCCGCCCCGACAGGGTCGATGAGCAGTTCTTC
len: 13; j_gene: TRBJ1-1; v_gene: TRBV7-7; abundance: -; d_gene: -; CDR3aa: CASSVRIGGEAFF; CDR3nt: TGTGCCAGCAGCGTGAGAATAGGGGGGGAAGCTTTCTTT
len: 17; j_gene: TRBJ2-6; v_gene: TRBV23-1; abundance: -; d_gene: -; CDR3aa: CASSQSSSNSGANVLTF; CDR3nt: TGCGCCAGCAGTCAATCTTCTTCAAACTCTGGGGCCAACGTCCTGACTTTC
len: 13; j_gene: TRBJ2-7; v_gene: TRBV6-6; abundance: few; d_gene: TRBD1; CDR3aa: CASSYSTGYEQYF; CDR3nt: TGTGCCAGCAGTTACTCGACAGGGTACGAGCAGTACTTC
len: 12; j_gene: TRBJ2-5; v_gene: TRBV5-4; abundance: -; d_gene: -; CDR3aa: CASSLEVGAQYF; CDR3nt: TGTGCCAGCAGCTTGGAGGTAGGGGCCCAGTACTTC
len: 14; j_gene: TRBJ2-4; v_gene: TRBV25-1; abundance: -; d_gene: -; CDR3aa: CASSDRGAKNIQYF; CDR3nt: TGTGCCAGCAGTGACAGGGGAGCCAAAAACATTCAGTACTTC
len: 18; j_gene: TRBJ1-5; v_gene: TRBV5-6; abundance: once; d_gene: -; CDR3aa: CASRTFYNRDLLSQPQHF; CDR3nt: TGTGCCAGCAGGACCTTCTACAACAGGGACCTGCTATCCCAGCCCCAGCATTTT
len: 15; j_gene: TRBJ2-3; v_gene: TRBV6-4; abundance: -; d_gene: -; CDR3aa: CASSDGGGITDTQYF; CDR3nt: TGTGCCAGCAGTGACGGTGGCGGGATCACAGATACGCAGTATTTT
len: 11; j_gene: TRBJ2-2; v_gene: TRBV29-1; abundance: -; d_gene: -; CDR3aa: CSIEGPGELFF; CDR3nt: TGCAGCATCGAGGGGCCCGGGGAGCTGTTTTTT
len: 14; j_gene: TRBJ2-7; v_gene: TRBV11-2; abundance: -; d_gene: -; CDR3aa: CASSLVPPRAEQYF; CDR3nt: TGTGCCAGCAGCTTAGTACCCCCTAGGGCCGAGCAGTACTTC
len: 14; j_gene: TRBJ2-1; v_gene: TRBV7-2; abundance: -; d_gene: -; CDR3aa: CASSLGYSYNEQFF; CDR3nt: TGTGCCAGCAGCTTAGGGTACAGCTACAATGAGCAGTTCTTC
len: 11; j_gene: TRBJ2-3; v_gene: TRBV20-1; abundance: -; d_gene: -; CDR3aa: CSGRITDTQYF; CDR3nt: TGCAGTGGACGTATCACAGATACGCAGTATTTT
len: 16; j_gene: TRBJ1-4; v_gene: TRBV25-1; abundance: once; d_gene: TRBD1; CDR3aa: CASSGIGDRAREKLFF; CDR3nt: TGTGCCAGCAGTGGAATCGGGGACAGGGCAAGGGAAAAACTGTTTTTT
len: 14; j_gene: TRBJ1-1; v_gene: TRBV7-2; abundance: -; d_gene: -; CDR3aa: CASSFYMMNTEAFF; CDR3nt: TGTGCCAGCAGCTTTTATATGATGAACACTGAAGCTTTCTTT
len: 15; j_gene: TRBJ2-5; v_gene: TRBV6-1; abundance: -; d_gene: TRBD2; CDR3aa: CASSRLAGGEETQYF; CDR3nt: TGTGCCAGCAGTCGACTAGCGGGAGGGGAAGAGACCCAGTACTTC
len: 17; j_gene: TRBJ2-1; v_gene: TRBV18; abundance: -; d_gene: TRBD2; CDR3aa: CASSPPRPSGSYNEQFF; CDR3nt: TGTGCCAGCTCACCACCCCGTCCTAGCGGCTCCTACAATGAGCAGTTCTTC
len: 12; j_gene: TRBJ2-2; v_gene: TRBV6-5; abundance: -; d_gene: -; CDR3aa: CASHGNTGELFF; CDR3nt: TGTGCCAGCCACGGCAACACCGGGGAGCTGTTTTTT
len: 20; j_gene: TRBJ2-6; v_gene: TRBV4-1; abundance: -; d_gene: -; CDR3aa: CASSQESLLIPASGANVLTF; CDR3nt: TGCGCCAGCAGCCAAGAAAGCCTTCTTATCCCAGCTTCTGGGGCCAACGTCCTGACTTTC
len: 15; j_gene: TRBJ1-1; v_gene: TRBV7-6; abundance: -; d_gene: -; CDR3aa: CASSLEGGITTEAFF; CDR3nt: TGTGCCAGCAGCTTAGAAGGGGGAATAACCACTGAAGCTTTCTTT
len: 17; j_gene: TRBJ1-1; v_gene: TRBV25-1; abundance: -; d_gene: TRBD1; CDR3aa: CASSDGLRTGGNTEAFF; CDR3nt: TGTGCCAGCAGTGATGGCCTTCGGACAGGGGGAAACACTGAAGCTTTCTTT
len: 14; j_gene: TRBJ2-1; v_gene: TRBV25-1; abundance: -; d_gene: TRBD2; CDR3aa: CASTSGSLHNEQFF; CDR3nt: TGTGCCAGCACTAGCGGGAGTCTACACAATGAGCAGTTCTTC
len: 14; j_gene: TRBJ1-3; v_gene: TRBV2; abundance: few; d_gene: TRBD1; CDR3aa: CASLTGDSGNTIYF; CDR3nt: TGTGCCAGCCTAACAGGGGACTCTGGAAACACCATATATTTT
len: 12; j_gene: TRBJ2-5; v_gene: TRBV18; abundance: -; d_gene: -; CDR3aa: CASSPGGETQYF; CDR3nt: TGTGCCAGCTCACCAGGGGGCGAGACCCAGTACTTC
len: 17; j_gene: TRBJ1-5; v_gene: TRBV21-1; abundance: -; d_gene: -; CDR3aa: CASSKVGRTGKTQPQHF; CDR3nt: TGTGCCAGCAGCAAAGTGGGACGGACAGGGAAAACGCAGCCCCAGCATTTT
len: 15; j_gene: TRBJ2-5; v_gene: TRBV4-2; abundance: -; d_gene: TRBD2; CDR3aa: CASSQERGGQETQYF; CDR3nt: TGTGCCAGCAGCCAAGAGCGGGGGGGCCAAGAGACCCAGTACTTC
len: 14; j_gene: TRBJ2-7; v_gene: TRBV7-9; abundance: once; d_gene: -; CDR3aa: CASSSPTGTYEQYF; CDR3nt: TGTGCCAGCAGCTCCCCCACAGGGACCTACGAGCAGTACTTC
len: 15; j_gene: TRBJ1-2; v_gene: TRBV28; abundance: -; d_gene: -; CDR3aa: CASSPAGRLAYGYTF; CDR3nt: TGTGCCAGCAGTCCCGCAGGACGGCTAGCTTATGGCTACACCTTC
len: 15; j_gene: TRBJ1-5; v_gene: TRBV4-1; abundance: once; d_gene: -; CDR3aa: CASTSSWTGNQPQHF; CDR3nt: TGCGCCAGCACCAGTTCCTGGACAGGCAATCAGCCCCAGCATTTT
len: 16; j_gene: TRBJ1-6; v_gene: TRBV4-1; abundance: few; d_gene: -; CDR3aa: CASSQAGYTHNSPLHF; CDR3nt: TGCGCCAGCAGCCAGGCTGGATACACCCATAATTCACCCCTCCACTTT
len: 12; j_gene: TRBJ1-3; v_gene: TRBV7-9; abundance: -; d_gene: -; CDR3aa: CASSLYGDTIYF; CDR3nt: TGTGCCAGCAGCTTATATGGGGACACCATATATTTT
len: 13; j_gene: TRBJ1-2; v_gene: TRBV18; abundance: -; d_gene: -; CDR3aa: CASSPGQNYGYTF; CDR3nt: TGTGCCAGCTCACCGGGACAAAACTATGGCTACACCTTC